Presented here are 20 T cell receptor beta chains from one specimen sequenced in a study of beta chain features in type 1 diabetes. The isolated RNA, all of it, was reverse transcribed, so expressed TCRB transcripts were what got sequenced. This table comes from immunoSEQ multiplex PCR, and its TCRdb copy is limited to in-frame clones, with some not included. The data show under 450,000 clones, approximately 15% seen once. Material: naive CD4+ T cells from blood. These receptors originate from a man aged 25 to 40 in good health.

A few counts support this clone. This chain joins TRBV11-2 and TRBJ2-5; the match to TRBD2 covers 7 bases. Germline V lookup: CDR1 SGHAT, CDR2 FQNNGV. With V trimmed by 8 bases and J by 2 bases, 11 bases remained unmatched. This CDR3 is built from 15 residues. The CDR3 here is CASRKAGKSQETQYF. The CDR3 DNA reads as TGTGCCAGCCGGAAAGCGGGGAAATCGCAAGAGACCCAGTACTTC.

The sample holds a few counts of this clone. V usage is TRBV5-1 and J usage is TRBJ2-6, with a weak D call TRBD1 (5 bases). Trimming pared 5 bases from V and 0 bases from J, leaving 12 bases between. CDR3 length: 16 amino acids. CDR1 and CDR2 (germline): SGHRS, YFSETQ. CDR3 in DNA: TGCGCCAGCAGTCCAGGGTTTTCCTCTGGGGCCAACGTCCTGACTTTC. It specifies CASSPGFSSGANVLTF. The full variable domain, its missing parts supplied by reference TRBV5-1 and TRBJ2-6, is KAGVTQTPRYLIKTRGQQVTLSCSPISGHRSVSWYQQTPGQGLQFLFEYFSETQRNKGNFPGRFSGRQFSNSRSEMNVSTLELGDSALYLCASSPGFSSGANVLTFGAGSRLTVL.

V and J are TRBV18 and TRBJ2-3; D not certain. CDR3 length: 12 residues. Trimming pared 2 bases from V and 10 bases from J, leaving 10 bases between. Looked up from germline, CDR1 is KGHSH and CDR2 is LQKENI. This CDR3 reads CASSPEELAQYF. In DNA, the CDR3 is TGTGCCAGCTCACCAGAGGAGTTGGCGCAGTATTTT.

The chain joins TRBV9 to TRBJ2-1; 9 bases map to TRBD1. Trimming at V came to 4 bases and at J to 6 bases, leaving 8 bases not matched to a gene. The CDR3 is 15 amino acids. The germline gives CDR1 SGDLS, CDR2 YYNGEE. The CDR3: CASSFPGTGINEQFF. CDR3 sequence (DNA): TGTGCCAGCAGCTTCCCCGGGACAGGGATCAATGAGCAGTTCTTC.

V gene TRBV4-3 combines with J gene TRBJ2-7; possibly TRBD1 or TRBD2 for D (5 bases each). The ends were cut back, 3 bases at V and 5 bases at J, with 17 bases in the middle. In germline, CDR1 is LGHNA, CDR2 YSLEER. The CDR3 extends over 15 amino acids. The CDR3 spells CASSHTRPGPHEQYF. As DNA, the CDR3 is TGCGCCAGCAGCCATACCAGACCGGGACCCCACGAGCAGTACTTC.

This clone has more than one count but fewer than ten. DNA for the CDR3: TGTGCCAGCAGCCAAGGTCCAGGGGGCCACTACGAGCAGTACTTC. It codes for CASSQGPGGHYEQYF. The chain recombines TRBV14 with TRBJ2-7, with 8 bases fitting TRBD1. The CDR3 extends over 15 amino acids. The ends lost 1 base at V and 3 bases at J; junction bases unmatched: 5. From germline, CDR1 is SGHDN and CDR2 FVKESK.

This chain connects TRBV15 to TRBJ1-3, with unresolved D. The CDR3 is 13 residues long. The germline CDR1 and CDR2 sequences are LNHNV and YYDKDF (reference sequence). Trimming left V 0 bases short and J 4 bases short, with 4 bases between. The CDR3 sequence is CATSRDPGNTIYF. The DNA for the CDR3 is TGTGCCACCAGCAGAGACCCAGGAAACACCATATATTTT.

This clone was seen only a few times. The chain employs TRBV29-1 and TRBJ1-1, with 9 bases identical to TRBD1. V lost 7 bases to trimming and J lost 5 bases; unmatched junction nucleotides: 8. The length of the CDR3 is 13 residues. The V gene's germline CDR1 is SQVTM and CDR2 ANQGSEA. CDR3 bases: TGCAGCGCTAGGGACAGGGCTTTGACTGAAGCTTTCTTT. Translated, it gives CSARDRALTEAFF.

This chain uses TRBV7-2 with TRBJ2-2; D unclear. CDR1 is SGHTA, CDR2 FQGNSA, per germline. Trimming pared 3 bases from V and 3 bases from J, leaving 8 bases between. This CDR3 is built from 14 residues. CDR3 in DNA: TGTGCCAGCAGCTTGAGGCGACACACCGGGGAGCTGTTTTTT. Amino acids: CASSLRRHTGELFF.

This chain uses TRBV29-1 with TRBJ1-1, with 8 bases fitting TRBD1. The CDR3 runs 13 residues. The V gene's germline CDR1 is SQVTM and CDR2 ANQGSEA. With 7 bases clipped from V and 3 bases from J, the junction kept 7 bases outside the gene matches. Here the CDR3 reads CSGGQVSDTEAFF. The CDR3 coding sequence is TGCAGCGGGGGACAGGTTTCGGACACTGAAGCTTTCTTT. Based on the CDR3 plus reference TRBV29-1 and TRBJ1-1, the full variable domain is SAVISQKPSRDICQRGTSLTIQCQVDSQVTMMFWYRQQPGQSLTLIATANQGSEATYESGFVIDKFPISRPNLTFSTLTVSNMSPEDSSIYLCSGGQVSDTEAFFGQGTRLTVV.

A few counts support this clone. V is TRBV25-1 and J is TRBJ1-6; a weak D match, TRBD1 (6 bases). The length of the CDR3 is 13 residues. The germline V gene encodes CDR1 MGHDK and CDR2 SYGVNS. V gave up 5 bases and J gave up 10 bases, with 12 bases separating them. Written as DNA, the CDR3 is TGTGCCAGCAGTACGACAGGCGGCTCACCCCTCCACTTT. Its protein is CASSTTGGSPLHF.

This clone turned up a few times. This chain uses TRBV11-1 with TRBJ2-5; D gene ambiguous. V was cut by 7 bases and J by 5 bases, with 11 bases left in between. CDR3 length: 12 residues. Germline CDR1 SGHAT, CDR2 FQDESV (reference sequence). CDR3 bases: TGTGCCAGCACCGGACCCGCGGAGACCCAGTACTTC. Translation: CASTGPAETQYF.

This chain joins TRBV4-3 and TRBJ2-1; 11 nucleotides agree with TRBD2. In germline, CDR1 is LGHNA, CDR2 YSLEER. The CDR3 has 16 amino acids. V lost 4 bases, J lost 7 bases, and 9 bases stayed unmatched. This CDR3 reads CASSPLAGGPSNEQFF. The CDR3 DNA reads as TGCGCCAGCAGCCCCTTAGCGGGAGGGCCGTCAAATGAGCAGTTCTTC.

This clone has a handful of counts. The V gene is TRBV5-6, the J gene TRBJ1-1, with D hard to call. V was clipped by 4 bases and J by 1 base, with 14 bases between them. CDR3 length: 15 amino acids. The germline gives CDR1 SGHDT, CDR2 YYEEEE. The CDR3 nucleotides read TGTGCCAGCAGCCCGGATCGCCGATGGAACACTGAAGCTTTCTTT. Protein sequence: CASSPDRRWNTEAFF.

This clone has a handful of counts. The rearrangement uses TRBV9 and TRBJ2-4; D is uncertain. Germline CDR1 SGDLS, CDR2 YYNGEE. This CDR3 has 16 amino acids. The ends were cut back, 3 bases at V and 0 bases at J, with 13 bases in the middle. This CDR3 reads CASSARHDLAKNIQYF. CDR3 coding DNA: TGTGCCAGCAGCGCGAGACATGACTTAGCCAAAAACATTCAGTACTTC.

The rearrangement joins TRBV13 to TRBJ2-1; the match to TRBD2 covers 8 bases. CDR3 length equals 13 residues. V lost 11 bases to trimming and J lost 6 bases; unmatched junction nucleotides: 9. CDR1 and CDR2 from the germline V gene are PRHDT and FYEKMQ (reference sequence). This CDR3 is CASGSTSGNEQFF. The CDR3 region has the DNA TGTGCCTCAGGGTCCACTAGCGGCAATGAGCAGTTCTTC.

This clone was seen more than once but under ten times. V gene TRBV2 combines with J gene TRBJ2-5, with 9 bases that match TRBD2. This CDR3 contains 16 residues. J lost 5 bases, V lost 0 bases, and 7 bases had no gene match. In germline, CDR1 is SNHLY, CDR2 FYNNEI. This CDR3 is CASSEARTSAGETQYF. For the CDR3, the DNA is TGTGCCAGCAGTGAAGCGCGGACTAGCGCCGGGGAGACCCAGTACTTC.

The chain couples TRBV2 to TRBJ1-4; possibly TRBD1 for D (5 bases). V lost 6 bases, J lost 0 bases, and 8 bases lay in between. The germline CDR1 and CDR2 sequences are SNHLY and FYNNEI. This CDR3 is 14 amino acids long. CDR3 DNA sequence: TGTGCCAGCAGGGCCAGGGCAACTAATGAAAAACTGTTTTTT. It yields the protein CASRARATNEKLFF.

This clone has more than one count but fewer than ten. The chain links TRBV6-5 to TRBJ1-1; the D gene is possibly TRBD1 (6 bases). Per germline, CDR1 MNHEY and CDR2 SVGAGI. The V gene lost 4 bases and the J gene lost 4 bases, with 13 bases spanning the gap. CDR3 length: 14 amino acids. The CDR3 coding sequence is TGTGCCAGCAGTTCAGGGGAGATGGGCACTGAAGCTTTCTTT. Protein: CASSSGEMGTEAFF.

This clone has more than one count but fewer than ten. This chain links TRBV4-2 with TRBJ2-1; no clear D gene. V was trimmed by 0 bases and J by 3 bases, leaving 9 bases between them. CDR3 size: 15 residues. CDR1 and CDR2 from the germline V gene are LGHNA and YNFKEQ. The CDR3 protein is CASSQDKRLYNEQFF. DNA of the CDR3: TGTGCCAGCAGCCAAGATAAGAGACTCTACAATGAGCAGTTCTTC.